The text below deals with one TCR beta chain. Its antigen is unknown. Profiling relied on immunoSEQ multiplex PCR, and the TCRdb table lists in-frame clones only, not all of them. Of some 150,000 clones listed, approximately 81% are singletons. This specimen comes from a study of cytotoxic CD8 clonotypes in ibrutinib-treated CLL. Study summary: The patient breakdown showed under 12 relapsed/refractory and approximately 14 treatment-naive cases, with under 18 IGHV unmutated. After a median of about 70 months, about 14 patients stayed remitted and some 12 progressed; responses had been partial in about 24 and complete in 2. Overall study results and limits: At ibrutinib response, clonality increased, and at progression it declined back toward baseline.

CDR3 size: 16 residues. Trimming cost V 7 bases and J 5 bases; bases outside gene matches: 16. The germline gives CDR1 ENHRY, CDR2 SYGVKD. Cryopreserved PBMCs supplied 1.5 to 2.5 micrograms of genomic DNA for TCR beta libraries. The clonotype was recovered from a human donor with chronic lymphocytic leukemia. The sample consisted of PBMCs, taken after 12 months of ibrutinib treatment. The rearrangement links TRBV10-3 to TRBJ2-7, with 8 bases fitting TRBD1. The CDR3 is CAIKVSVGQGRDEQYF. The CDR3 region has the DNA TGTGCCATCAAAGTCTCAGTTGGACAGGGTCGGGACGAGCAGTACTTC.